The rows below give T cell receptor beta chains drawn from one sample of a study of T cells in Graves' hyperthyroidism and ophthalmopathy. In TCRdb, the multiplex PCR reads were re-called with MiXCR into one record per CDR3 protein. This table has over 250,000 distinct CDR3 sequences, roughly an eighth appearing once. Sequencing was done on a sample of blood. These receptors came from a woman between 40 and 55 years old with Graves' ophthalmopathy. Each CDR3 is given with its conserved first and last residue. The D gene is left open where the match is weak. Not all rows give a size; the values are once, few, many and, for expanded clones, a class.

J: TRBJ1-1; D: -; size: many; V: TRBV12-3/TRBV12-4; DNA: TGTGCCAGCAGTTTACGGGGAACGAACACTGAAGCTTTCTTT; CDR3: CASSLRGTNTEAFF
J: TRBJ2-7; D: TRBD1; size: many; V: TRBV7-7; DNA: TGTGCCAGCAGCTTTGGGACAGCACACTACGAGCAGTACTTC; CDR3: CASSFGTAHYEQYF
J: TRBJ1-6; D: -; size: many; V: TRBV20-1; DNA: TGCAGTGCTACGCAGAGGTCCTATAATTCACCCCTCCACTTT; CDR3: CSATQRSYNSPLHF
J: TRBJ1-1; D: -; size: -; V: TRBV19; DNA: TGTGCCAGTAGTCGAAACCCGGGACGGCGGAACACTGAAGCTTTCTTT; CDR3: CASSRNPGRRNTEAFF
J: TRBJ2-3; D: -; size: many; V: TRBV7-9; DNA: TGTGCCAGCTTGAAGGTGCTCGCTAGCACAGATACGCAGTATTTT; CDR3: CASLKVLASTDTQYF
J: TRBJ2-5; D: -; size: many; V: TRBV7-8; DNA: TGTGCCAGCAGCCCCCAGCGTCAAGAGACCCAGTACTTC; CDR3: CASSPQRQETQYF
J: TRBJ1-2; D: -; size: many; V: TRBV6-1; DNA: TGTGCCAGCAGTTGGCAGGGCAGGGTACCGACCTATGGCTACACCTTC; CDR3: CASSWQGRVPTYGYTF
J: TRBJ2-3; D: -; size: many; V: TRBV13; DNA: TGTGCCAGCAGCGCCGCACAGGAAGATACGCAGTATTTT; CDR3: CASSAAQEDTQYF
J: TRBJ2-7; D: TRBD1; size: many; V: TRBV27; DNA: TGTGCCAGCAGGAACAGGGGAGCCTCCTACGAGCAGTACTTC; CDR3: CASRNRGASYEQYF
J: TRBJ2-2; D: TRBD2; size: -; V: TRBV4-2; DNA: TGTGCCAGCAGCCAAAATCGAATTCCTCTAAGCGGGGGGAACACCGTGGAGCTGTTTTTT; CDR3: CASSQNRIPLSGGNTVELFF
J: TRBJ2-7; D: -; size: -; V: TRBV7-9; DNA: TGTGCCAGGGGAGGACGCCCCCCAGCCGGGGAGCAGTACTTC; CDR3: CARGGRPPAGEQYF
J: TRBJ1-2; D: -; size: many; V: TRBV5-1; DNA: TGCGCCAGCAGCTTGGATGGCGTGGGTACAGCTAACTATGGCTACACCTTC; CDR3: CASSLDGVGTANYGYTF
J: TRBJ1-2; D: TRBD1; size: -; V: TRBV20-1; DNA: TGCAGTGCGCCGGACAGGCGTCACGGTAGTGGCTACACCTTC; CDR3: CSAPDRRHGSGYTF
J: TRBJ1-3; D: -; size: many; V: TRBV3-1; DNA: TGTGCCAGCAGCGAGGCCACGGCGCCCATATATTTT; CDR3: CASSEATAPIYF
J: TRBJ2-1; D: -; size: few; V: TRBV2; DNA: TGTGCCAGCAAGGCCAGGGGATACAATGAGCAGTTCTTC; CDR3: CASKARGYNEQFF